This T cell receptor (beta chain) was documented in a study of spatial heterogeneity in lung cancer. Study-wide context: Donation came from around 77 patients with untreated early-stage non-small cell lung cancer. The follow-up PBMC samples were sequenced whenever they were available. The median time to follow-up was about two years after resection.

Time point: blood at routine non-recurrence follow-up after resection. TCRdb independently ran MiXCR on the 5' RACE reads; one entry per CDR3 protein. The sample consists of about 43,000 distinct CDR3 sequences, about 23% of them appearing once. V lost 3 bases and J 2 bases, leaving 13 bases between the germline ends. CDR3 length equals 16 residues. The table lists this clonotype with a few counts. This chain uses TRBV12-3 or TRBV12-4 with TRBJ2-2; D remains ambiguous. The sequences come from PBMCs, collected at follow-up. This TCR derives from a female donor with early-stage non-small cell lung cancer. The CDR3 DNA follows: TGTGCCAGCAGTTTTGTTTCCCCAAAAAACACCGGGGAGCTGTTTTTT. Translated: CASSFVSPKNTGELFF.